Below are 32 T cell receptor beta chains sequenced from a single sample in a study of OX40 agonist ivuxolimab in advanced cancers. The protocol was immunoSEQ multiplex PCR, while the TCRdb copy is restricted to in-frame clones and leaves out a portion. The sample holds about 17,000 clones; approximately 91% are singletons and the top ten take about 72%. Specimen: CD4+ or CD8+ T cells sorted from blood, collected in a trial of the OX40 agonist ivuxolimab. All receptors come from an adult with an advanced solid tumor such as melanoma, head and neck, liver or kidney cancer.

V and J are TRBV6-5 and TRBJ2-1; 7 bases match TRBD2. Germline CDR1 and CDR2: MNHEY and SVGAGI. The CDR3 totals 14 residues. Losses at the gene ends were 5 bases for V and 1 base for J; bases not matched to a gene: 2. The CDR3 DNA reads TGTGCCAGCAGTAGGCGGGAGTCCTACAATGAGCAGTTCTTC. Its translation: CASSRRESYNEQFF.

The chain is built from TRBV11-1 and TRBJ2-7; 7 bases are a match to TRBD1. The CDR3 covers 13 residues. CDR1 and CDR2 from the germline V gene are SGHAT and FQDESV (reference sequence). Trimming took 4 bases from V and 0 from J; bases not matched to a gene: 0. The CDR3 here is CASSWDSSYEQYF. The DNA for the CDR3 is TGTGCCAGCAGCTGGGACAGCTCCTACGAGCAGTACTTC.

The V and J genes are TRBV27 and TRBJ1-1; D is unresolved. Trimming pared 5 bases from V and 0 bases from J, leaving 7 bases between. CDR3 size: 13 residues. The germline V gene has CDR1 MNHEY and CDR2 SMNVEV (reference sequence). In DNA, the CDR3 is TGTGCCAGCAGTGGGGTTATGAACACTGAAGCTTTCTTT. Translation gives CASSGVMNTEAFF.

The chain carries TRBV15 and TRBJ2-4; 7 nucleotides agree with TRBD1. V trimming: 1 base; J trimming: 8 bases; junction bases outside the gene matches: 5. The CDR3 has 14 residues. Germline V gene data show CDR1 as LNHNV and CDR2 as YYDKDF (reference sequence). For the CDR3, the DNA is TGTGCCACCAGCAGAGTAGGGGGCCTAGACATTCAGTACTTC. It codes for CATSRVGGLDIQYF. Filled out from reference TRBV15 and TRBJ2-4, the complete variable domain reads DAMVIQNPRYQVTQFGKPVTLSCSQTLNHNVMYWYQQKSSQAPKLLFHYYDKDFNNEADTPDNFQSRRPNTSFCFLDIRSPGLGDTAMYLCATSRVGGLDIQYFGAGTRLSVL.

The CDR3 reads CASSPPYRTRPEAFF. The CDR3 region has the DNA TGTGCCAGCAGCCCACCGTACAGGACCCGTCCTGAAGCTTTCTTT. This chain connects TRBV5-5 to TRBJ1-1; D possibly corresponds to TRBD1 (5 bases). The CDR3 spans 15 residues. Germline assignment: CDR1 SGHKS and CDR2 YYEKEE (reference sequence). Trimming took 4 bases from V and 6 from J, leaving 19 bases between them.

The chain employs TRBV12-5 and TRBJ2-7; either TRBD1 or TRBD2 may supply D (5 bases each). This CDR3 is 14 amino acids long. V lost 6 bases, J lost 9 bases, and 21 bases lay in between. Germline assignment: CDR1 LGHNT and CDR2 FRNRAP. CDR3 sequence reads: CASGRPGPYCGQYF. As DNA, the CDR3 is TGTGCTAGTGGCCGGCCGGGACCTTATTGTGGGCAGTACTTC.

This rearrangement joins TRBV5-4 to TRBJ2-1; D not resolved. CDR1 is SGHNT, CDR2 YYREEE, per germline (reference sequence). V was pared by 5 bases and J by 0 bases, with 12 bases between. The CDR3 is 15 residues long. The DNA for the CDR3 is TGTGCCAGCAGTTCCCCCAGCGACTCCTACAATGAGCAGTTCTTC. This translates into CASSSPSDSYNEQFF.

Here the CDR3 DNA reads TGTGCCAGCAGCTTTGAACCGGGACAGAGGAGTGAAAAACTGTTTTTT. The encoded protein is CASSFEPGQRSEKLFF. This sequence joins TRBV7-9 and TRBJ1-4, with 7 bases fitting TRBD1. The CDR3 covers 16 residues. The J segment lost 7 bases and the V segment lost 3 bases, leaving 11 bases of the junction unmatched. CDR1 is SEHNR, CDR2 FQNEAQ, per germline (reference sequence).

This clone was seen a single time. V gene TRBV19 combines with J gene TRBJ2-5, with D hard to call. This CDR3 has 14 residues. Trimming shortened V by 3 bases and J by 3 bases, and 11 bases separated the two germline ends. Germline-derived CDR1 and CDR2 are LNHDA and SQIVND (reference sequence). This CDR3 is CASSIGRPKETQYF. The DNA for the CDR3 is TGTGCCAGTAGTATTGGGCGGCCCAAAGAGACCCAGTACTTC.

The chain recombines TRBV27 with TRBJ2-1; 9 bases are a match to TRBD1. This CDR3 is built from 15 residues. V lost 5 bases, J lost 3 bases, and 5 bases stayed unmatched. The V gene's germline CDR1 is MNHEY and CDR2 SMNVEV (reference sequence). The CDR3 reads CASSPGTGLYNEQFF. The CDR3 nucleotides read TGTGCCAGCAGTCCGGGGACAGGGCTCTACAATGAGCAGTTCTTC.

The gene calls are TRBV4-1 and TRBJ1-5; D unclear. V gave up 0 bases and J gave up 3 bases, with 12 bases separating them. The CDR3 runs 16 residues. CDR1 and CDR2 (germline): MGHRA, YSYEKL. CDR3 coding DNA: TGCGCCAGCAGCCAAGATGGATCGCACATCAATCAGCCCCAGCATTTT. Protein product: CASSQDGSHINQPQHF.

The chain recombines TRBV9 with TRBJ1-2; 7 nucleotides agree with TRBD1. The CDR3 runs to 14 residues. Unmatched junction bases numbered 4, after V lost 3 bases and J lost 2 bases. The germline V gene encodes CDR1 SGDLS and CDR2 YYNGEE. CDR3 protein: CASSGRDRNYGYTF. Here the CDR3 DNA reads TGTGCCAGCAGCGGACGGGACAGAAACTATGGCTACACCTTC.

The V call is TRBV19, the J call TRBJ1-2, with 7 bases aligning to TRBD1. J lost 4 bases, V lost 8 bases, and 1 base had no gene match. The CDR3 is 11 amino acids. Germline values: CDR1 LNHDA, CDR2 SQIVND (reference sequence). The CDR3 spells CASRQGYGYTF. The DNA of the CDR3 is TGTGCCAGTCGACAGGGCTATGGCTACACCTTC. Together with reference TRBV19 and TRBJ1-2, the CDR3 gives the full variable domain: DGGITQSPKYLFRKEGQNVTLSCEQNLNHDAMYWYRQDPGQGLRLIYYSQIVNDFQKGDIAEGYSVSREKKESFPLTVTSAQKNPTAFYLCASRQGYGYTFGSGTRLTVV.

The chain carries TRBV4-1 and TRBJ2-7; 8 bases agree with TRBD1. The CDR3 is made up of 15 amino acids. The V gene end was trimmed by 1 base and the J gene end by 5 bases; junction bases not matched to a gene: 7. Looked up from germline, CDR1 is MGHRA and CDR2 is YSYEKL. The CDR3 here is CASSQVADRVHEQYF. CDR3 DNA sequence: TGCGCCAGCAGCCAAGTAGCGGACAGGGTCCACGAGCAGTACTTC.

For this clone: A far larger clone is off by one base, so a read error is likely. The chain has TRBV5-1 and TRBJ2-7; 11 bases are a match to TRBD1. The V gene end was trimmed by 4 bases and the J gene end by 5 bases; junction bases not matched to a gene: 5. The CDR3 extends over 14 amino acids. In germline, CDR1 is SGHRS, CDR2 YFSETQ. The CDR3 region is CASSPDRGLDEQYF. The CDR3 nucleotides are TGCGCCAGCAGCCCGGACAGGGGGCTTGACGAGCAGTACTTC.

This chain uses TRBV6-5 with TRBJ2-5; tentative D call: TRBD1 (5 bases). V lost 10 bases to trimming and J lost 0 bases, with 18 bases between them. Germline CDR1 MNHEY, CDR2 SVGAGI. This CDR3 spans 15 amino acids. Here the CDR3 DNA reads TGTGCCACTTTGGTATTGGACAAGTACCAAGAGACCCAGTACTTC. This translates into CATLVLDKYQETQYF.

This rearrangement joins TRBV28 to TRBJ1-2; the D gene is possibly TRBD1 (6 bases). CDR1 and CDR2 from the germline V gene are MDHEN and SYDVKM. The V end was cut by 5 bases, the J end by 7 bases, with 14 bases between. The CDR3 covers 13 residues. The CDR3 region is CASSTPGVGGYTF. The DNA of the CDR3 is TGTGCCAGCAGTACCCCAGGGGTTGGTGGCTACACCTTC.

This rearrangement joins TRBV9 to TRBJ2-7, with D perhaps TRBD1 or TRBD2 (5 bases each). Trimming removed 4 bases from V and 4 bases from J, with 15 bases in between. Germline V gene data show CDR1 as SGDLS and CDR2 as YYNGEE. The CDR3 extends over 14 amino acids. CDR3 sequence: CASSPRDGKYEQYF. The CDR3 coding sequence is TGTGCCAGCAGCCCTCGGGACGGAAAATACGAGCAGTACTTC.

J is TRBJ1-2 and V is TRBV30; D not resolved. The CDR3 extends over 14 amino acids. V was clipped by 0 bases and J by 5 bases, with 13 bases between them. From germline, CDR1 is GTSNPN and CDR2 SVGIG (reference sequence). CDR3 loop: CAWSVVYTIYGYTF. CDR3 in DNA: TGTGCCTGGAGTGTAGTCTACACCATTTATGGCTACACCTTC.

This chain's CDR3 is CASSQAQGGQETQYF. The CDR3 nucleotides read TGTGCCAGCAGCCAAGCTCAGGGGGGCCAAGAGACCCAGTACTTC. V usage is TRBV4-2 and J usage is TRBJ2-5; tentative D call: TRBD1 (7 bases). The V gene lost 1 base and the J gene lost 1 base, with 10 bases spanning the gap. This CDR3 comprises 15 residues. Germline values: CDR1 LGHNA, CDR2 YNFKEQ.

The rearrangement links TRBV6-5 to TRBJ1-1; D uncertain. The CDR3 runs 12 residues. The germline V gene has CDR1 MNHEY and CDR2 SVGAGI. V was trimmed by 6 bases and J by 3 bases, leaving 8 bases between them. CDR3 coding DNA: TGTGCCAGCAGGCTTGGGGACACTGAAGCTTTCTTT. Its translation is CASRLGDTEAFF.

V and J are TRBV6-5 and TRBJ1-2; D remains ambiguous. Germline loops: CDR1 MNHEY, CDR2 SVGAGI. The V and J ends lost 0 bases and 2 bases respectively, with 4 bases between them. The CDR3 covers 13 residues. For the CDR3, the DNA is TGTGCCAGCAGTTACTCGGACAACTATGGCTACACCTTC. Translating gives CASSYSDNYGYTF.

V gene TRBV7-6 combines with J gene TRBJ1-6; D remains ambiguous. Germline CDR1 reads SGHVS; CDR2 reads FNYEAQ. The CDR3 runs 15 residues. V shed 5 bases and J shed 5 bases, with 13 bases lying between them. DNA for the CDR3: TGTGCCAGCAGCCAAGAACCTTCGGATAATTCACCCCTCCACTTT. Translating it yields CASSQEPSDNSPLHF.

This chain uses TRBV7-9 with TRBJ2-1; 14 nucleotides agree with TRBD2. The CDR3 consists of 18 residues. Looked up from germline, CDR1 is SEHNR and CDR2 is FQNEAQ (reference sequence). Trimming cost V 1 base and J 7 bases; bases outside gene matches: 9. The CDR3 reads CASSLEGTSGRFRNEQFF. CDR3 nucleotide sequence: TGTGCCAGCAGCTTAGAGGGGACTAGCGGGAGATTCAGAAATGAGCAGTTCTTC. The full variable domain, completed using reference TRBV7-9 and TRBJ2-1, is DTGVSQNPRHKITKRGQNVTFRCDPISEHNRLYWYRQTLGQGPEFLTYFQNEAQLEKSRLLSDRFSAERPKGSFSTLEIQRTEQGDSAMYLCASSLEGTSGRFRNEQFFGPGTRLTVL.

This clone was seen only a few times. The chain recombines TRBV5-1 with TRBJ1-1, with 9 bases identical to TRBD1. The CDR3 extends over 15 amino acids. V was clipped by 4 bases and J by 2 bases; unmatched bases: 6. CDR1 and CDR2 from the germline V gene are SGHRS and YFSETQ. The CDR3, as DNA: TGCGCCAGCAGCCTCCCGGGACAGGGAAACACTGAAGCTTTCTTT. Translation gives CASSLPGQGNTEAFF.

This clone came up a few times. The chain recombines TRBV6-5 with TRBJ2-1; D might be TRBD2 (7 bases). The CDR3 has 15 residues. Germline V gene data show CDR1 as MNHEY and CDR2 as SVGAGI. Trimming stripped 6 bases from V and 5 bases from J, with 17 bases between. The CDR3 bases are TGTGCCAGCAGCAACGGGGGGCGGGGGAACAATGAGCAGTTCTTC. Its protein product is CASSNGGRGNNEQFF.

V gene TRBV9 combines with J gene TRBJ1-2; tentatively, D is TRBD1 (6 bases). Trimming stripped 3 bases from V and 7 bases from J, with 16 bases between. CDR1 is SGDLS and CDR2 is YYNGEE in the germline V gene. The CDR3 runs to 14 residues. CDR3 sequence (DNA): TGTGCCAGCAGCGCGTCCTCGGGGGCGACTGGCTACACCTTC. Protein: CASSASSGATGYTF.

The DNA for the CDR3 is TGTGCCAGCAGCTTAGCGAGGGGGTCCTACGAGCAGTACTTC. It specifies CASSLARGSYEQYF. The chain uses TRBV7-2 and TRBJ2-7, with D tentatively TRBD1 (6 bases). Germline V gene lookup returns CDR1 SGHTA and CDR2 FQGNSA. This CDR3 contains 14 residues. V gave up 0 bases and J gave up 1 base, with 7 bases separating them.

In nucleotides, the CDR3 is TGCGCCAGCAGCCCGATCCTGGGGGGGACAGGGAGTGAAAAACTGTTTTTT. It translates to CASSPILGGTGSEKLFF. The rearrangement links TRBV4-3 to TRBJ1-4; TRBD1 agrees at 9 bases. Germline trimming cut 4 bases from V and 7 bases from J; bases unmatched to any gene: 13. The length of the CDR3 is 17 residues. CDR1 and CDR2 (germline): LGHNA, YSLEER.

In this sample, this clone is medium-sized. The V gene is TRBV29-1, the J gene TRBJ2-7, with D perhaps TRBD1 (5 bases). Between the trimmed V and J ends, which lost 6 bases and 11 bases, there was a span of 20 bases. This CDR3 is built from 12 residues. The germline V gene encodes CDR1 SQVTM and CDR2 ANQGSEA. As DNA, the CDR3 is TGCAGCGTACCTTCCCCAGGGATTGGAGAGTACTTC. This sequence encodes CSVPSPGIGEYF.

The chain uses TRBV4-2 and TRBJ2-5, with 7 positions matching TRBD1. CDR3 length: 16 amino acids. Germline V gene lookup returns CDR1 LGHNA and CDR2 YNFKEQ. J was trimmed by 5 bases and V by 0 bases; bases with no gene match: 9. CDR3 amino acids: CASSQDGGRGSETQYF. As DNA, the CDR3 is TGTGCCAGCAGCCAAGATGGGGGCAGGGGGTCGGAGACCCAGTACTTC.

V and J are TRBV5-1 and TRBJ2-1; D may be TRBD1 (5 bases). The CDR3 loop spans 16 amino acids. Germline values: CDR1 SGHRS, CDR2 YFSETQ. Trimming took 2 bases from V and 6 from J, leaving 18 bases between them. This CDR3 reads CASSFQGSDLRNEQFF. CDR3 coding DNA: TGCGCCAGCAGCTTCCAGGGCAGCGATCTTCGCAATGAGCAGTTCTTC.